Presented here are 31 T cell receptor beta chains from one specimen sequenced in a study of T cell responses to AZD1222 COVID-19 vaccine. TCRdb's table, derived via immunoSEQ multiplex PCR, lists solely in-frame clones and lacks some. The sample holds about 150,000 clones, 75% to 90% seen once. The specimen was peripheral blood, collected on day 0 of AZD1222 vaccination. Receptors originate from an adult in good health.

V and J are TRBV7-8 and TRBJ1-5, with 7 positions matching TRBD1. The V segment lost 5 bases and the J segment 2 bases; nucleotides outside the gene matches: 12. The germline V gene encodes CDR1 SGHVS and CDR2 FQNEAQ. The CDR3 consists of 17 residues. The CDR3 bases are TGTGCCAGCAGCGCAACGACAGGGTTTGTGGGCAATCAGCCCCAGCATTTT. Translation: CASSATTGFVGNQPQHF.

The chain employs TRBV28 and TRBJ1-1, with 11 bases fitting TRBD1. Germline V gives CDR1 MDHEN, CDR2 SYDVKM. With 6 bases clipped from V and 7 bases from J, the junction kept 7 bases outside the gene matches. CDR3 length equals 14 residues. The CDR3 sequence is CASRRGQGDSEAFF. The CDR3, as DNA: TGTGCCAGCAGAAGGGGACAGGGGGATAGTGAAGCTTTCTTT.

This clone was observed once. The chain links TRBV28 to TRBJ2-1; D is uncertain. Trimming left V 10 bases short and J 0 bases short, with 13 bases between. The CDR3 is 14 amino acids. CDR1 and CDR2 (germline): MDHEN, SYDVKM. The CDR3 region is CAIGLENSYNEQFF. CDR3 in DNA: TGTGCCATAGGTCTAGAAAACTCCTACAATGAGCAGTTCTTC.

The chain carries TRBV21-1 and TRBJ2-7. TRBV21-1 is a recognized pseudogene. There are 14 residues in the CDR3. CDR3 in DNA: TGTGCCAGCAGCAAAGGGCCTAACTCCTACGAGCAGTACTTC. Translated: CASSKGPNSYEQYF.

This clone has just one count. DNA of the CDR3: TGTGCCAGCAGCTTGGAAATGGGGCCGGCTACTGAAGCTTTCTTT. Amino acids: CASSLEMGPATEAFF. The chain has TRBV5-6 and TRBJ1-1; the D gene is possibly TRBD1 (5 bases). The ends were cut back, 0 bases at V and 5 bases at J, with 14 bases in the middle. The germline gives CDR1 SGHDT, CDR2 YYEEEE. The CDR3 covers 15 residues.

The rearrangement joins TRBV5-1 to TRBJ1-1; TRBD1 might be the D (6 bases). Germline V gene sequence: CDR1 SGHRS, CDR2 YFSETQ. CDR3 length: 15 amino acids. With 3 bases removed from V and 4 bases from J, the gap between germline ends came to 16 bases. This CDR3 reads CASSSAEGGRTEAFF. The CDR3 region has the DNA TGCGCCAGCAGCTCGGCAGAGGGGGGACGCACTGAAGCTTTCTTT.

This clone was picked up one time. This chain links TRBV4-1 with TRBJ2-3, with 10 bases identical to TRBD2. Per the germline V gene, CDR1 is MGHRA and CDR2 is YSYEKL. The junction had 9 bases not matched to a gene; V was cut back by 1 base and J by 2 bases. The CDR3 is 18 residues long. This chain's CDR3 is CASSQGALAGANTDTQYF. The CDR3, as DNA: TGCGCCAGCAGCCAAGGGGCGCTAGCGGGGGCCAACACAGATACGCAGTATTTT.

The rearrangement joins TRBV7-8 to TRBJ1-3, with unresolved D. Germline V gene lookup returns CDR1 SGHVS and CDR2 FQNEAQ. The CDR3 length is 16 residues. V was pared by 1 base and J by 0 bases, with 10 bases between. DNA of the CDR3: TGTGCCAGCAGCTTAGAGGGAGGCAACTCTGGAAACACCATATATTTT. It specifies CASSLEGGNSGNTIYF.

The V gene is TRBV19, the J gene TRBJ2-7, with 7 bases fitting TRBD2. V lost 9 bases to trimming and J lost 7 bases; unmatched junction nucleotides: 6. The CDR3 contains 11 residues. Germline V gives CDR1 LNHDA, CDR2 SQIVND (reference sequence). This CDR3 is CASMWGGEQYF. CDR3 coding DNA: TGTGCCAGCATGTGGGGGGGAGAGCAGTACTTC. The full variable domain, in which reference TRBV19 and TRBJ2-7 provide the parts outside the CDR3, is DGGITQSPKYLFRKEGQNVTLSCEQNLNHDAMYWYRQDPGQGLRLIYYSQIVNDFQKGDIAEGYSVSREKKESFPLTVTSAQKNPTAFYLCASMWGGEQYFGPGTRLTVT.

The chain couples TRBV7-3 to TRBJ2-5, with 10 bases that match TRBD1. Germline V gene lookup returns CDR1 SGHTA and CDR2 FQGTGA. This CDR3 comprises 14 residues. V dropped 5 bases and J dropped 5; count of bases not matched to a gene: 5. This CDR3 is CASSPTGGWETQYF. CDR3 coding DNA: TGTGCCAGCAGCCCGACAGGGGGCTGGGAGACCCAGTACTTC.

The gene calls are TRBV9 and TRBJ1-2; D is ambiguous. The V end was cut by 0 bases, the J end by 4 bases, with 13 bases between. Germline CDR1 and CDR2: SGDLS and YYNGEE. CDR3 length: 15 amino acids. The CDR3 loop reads CASSVDATSPYGYTF. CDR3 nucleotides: TGTGCCAGCAGCGTAGACGCCACATCCCCCTATGGCTACACCTTC.

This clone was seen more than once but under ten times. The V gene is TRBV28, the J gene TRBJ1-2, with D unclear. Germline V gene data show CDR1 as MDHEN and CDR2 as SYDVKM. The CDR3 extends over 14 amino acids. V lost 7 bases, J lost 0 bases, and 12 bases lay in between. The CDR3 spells CASTKPRPNYGYTF. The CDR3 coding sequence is TGTGCCAGCACAAAACCTAGGCCTAACTATGGCTACACCTTC.

CDR3 sequence (DNA): TGTGCCAGCAGCCAAGATAACAACCCAACGTATGGCTACACCTTC. Protein: CASSQDNNPTYGYTF. The rearrangement joins TRBV4-2 to TRBJ1-2; D not certain. Germline V gene data show CDR1 as LGHNA and CDR2 as YNFKEQ. V was trimmed by 0 bases and J by 5 bases, leaving 13 bases between them. This CDR3 comprises 15 residues.

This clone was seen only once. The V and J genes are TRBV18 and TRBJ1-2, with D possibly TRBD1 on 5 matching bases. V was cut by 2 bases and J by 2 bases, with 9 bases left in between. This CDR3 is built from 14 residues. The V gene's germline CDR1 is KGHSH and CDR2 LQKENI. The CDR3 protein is CASSPTGENYGYTF. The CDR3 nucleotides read TGTGCCAGCTCACCAACGGGGGAAAACTATGGCTACACCTTC.

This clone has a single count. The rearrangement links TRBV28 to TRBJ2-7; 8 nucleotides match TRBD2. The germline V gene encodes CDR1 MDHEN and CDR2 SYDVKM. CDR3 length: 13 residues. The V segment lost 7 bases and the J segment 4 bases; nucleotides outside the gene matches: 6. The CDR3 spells CASTSREGYEQYF. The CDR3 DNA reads TGTGCCAGCACCTCCCGGGAGGGGTACGAGCAGTACTTC.

CDR3 residues: CASSLWRLAGVGDTQYF. CDR3 DNA sequence: TGTGCCAGCAGTTTATGGAGACTAGCGGGGGTAGGGGATACGCAGTATTTT. This chain joins TRBV28 and TRBJ2-3; 12 nucleotides agree with TRBD2. CDR1 MDHEN and CDR2 SYDVKM come from the germline V gene. CDR3 length: 17 residues. The trim removed 0 bases at V and 6 bases at J, leaving 7 bases unmatched. Supplemented by reference TRBV28 and TRBJ2-3, the full variable domain reads DVKVTQSSRYLVKRTGEKVFLECVQDMDHENMFWYRQDPGLGLRLIYFSYDVKMKEKGDIPEGYSVSREKKERFSLILESASTNQTSMYLCASSLWRLAGVGDTQYFGPGTRLTVL.

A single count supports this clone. This CDR3 reads CASSPDTNGYTF. The CDR3 region has the DNA TGCGCCAGCAGTCCCGACACAAATGGCTACACCTTC. The J gene is TRBJ1-2, the V gene TRBV5-1; D unclear. V gave up 5 bases and J gave up 6 bases, with 11 bases separating them. The CDR3 sequence is 12 residues long. Germline CDR1 reads SGHRS; CDR2 reads YFSETQ.

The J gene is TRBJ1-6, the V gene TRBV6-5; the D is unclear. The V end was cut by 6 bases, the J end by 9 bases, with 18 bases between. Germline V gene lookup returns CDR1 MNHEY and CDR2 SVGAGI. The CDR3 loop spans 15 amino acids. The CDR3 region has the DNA TGTGCCAGCAGAATGGATTTAGAGCTAGGTTCACCCCTCCACTTT. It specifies CASRMDLELGSPLHF.

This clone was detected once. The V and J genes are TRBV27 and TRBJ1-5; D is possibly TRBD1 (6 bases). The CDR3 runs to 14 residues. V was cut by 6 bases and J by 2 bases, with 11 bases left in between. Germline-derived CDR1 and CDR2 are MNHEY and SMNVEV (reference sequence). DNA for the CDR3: TGTGCCAGCAGGGTGGACAGTGGCAATCAGCCCCAGCATTTT. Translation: CASRVDSGNQPQHF.

The CDR3: CASSLGGRTSGNTIYF. The CDR3 DNA is TGTGCCAGCAGCTTGGGCGGACGGACCTCTGGAAACACCATATATTTT. The chain employs TRBV5-4 and TRBJ1-3; D is ambiguous. V lost 0 bases and J lost 0, with 10 bases in between. This CDR3 is 16 amino acids long. Germline CDR1 and CDR2: SGHNT and YYREEE (reference sequence). Filled out from reference TRBV5-4 and TRBJ1-3, the complete variable domain reads ETGVTQSPTHLIKTRGQQVTLRCSSQSGHNTVSWYQQALGQGPQFIFQYYREEENGRGNFPPRFSGLQFPNYSSELNVNALELDDSALYLCASSLGGRTSGNTIYFGEGSWLTVV.

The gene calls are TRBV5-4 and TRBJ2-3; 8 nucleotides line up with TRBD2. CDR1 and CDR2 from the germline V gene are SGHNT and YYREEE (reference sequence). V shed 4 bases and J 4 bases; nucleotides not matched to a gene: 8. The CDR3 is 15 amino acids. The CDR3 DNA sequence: TGTGCCAGCAGCGCCGGGGGGGCCCTCTCAGATACGCAGTATTTT. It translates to CASSAGGALSDTQYF.

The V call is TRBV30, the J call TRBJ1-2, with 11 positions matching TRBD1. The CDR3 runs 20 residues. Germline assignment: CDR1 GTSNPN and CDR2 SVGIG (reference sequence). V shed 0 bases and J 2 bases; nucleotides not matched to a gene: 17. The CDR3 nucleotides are TGTGCCTGGAGTGTACGCCGGACAGGGGGCCCCTCCGCCCTAAACTATGGCTACACCTTC. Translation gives CAWSVRRTGGPSALNYGYTF.

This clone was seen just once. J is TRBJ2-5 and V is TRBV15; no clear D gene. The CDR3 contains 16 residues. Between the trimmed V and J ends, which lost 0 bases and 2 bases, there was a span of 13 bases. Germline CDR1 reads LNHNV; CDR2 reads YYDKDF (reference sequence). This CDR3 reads CATSRDLGPVQETQYF. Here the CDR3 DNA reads TGTGCCACCAGCAGAGACCTTGGGCCAGTTCAAGAGACCCAGTACTTC.

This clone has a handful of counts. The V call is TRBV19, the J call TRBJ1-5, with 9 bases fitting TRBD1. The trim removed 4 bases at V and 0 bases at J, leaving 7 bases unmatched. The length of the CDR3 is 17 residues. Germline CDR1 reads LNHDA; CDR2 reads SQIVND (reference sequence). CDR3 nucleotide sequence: TGTGCCAGTAGTAGGACAGGGGAACCATATAGCAATCAGCCCCAGCATTTT. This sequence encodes CASSRTGEPYSNQPQHF.

CDR3 region: CASSLRGSDGDTQYF. CDR3 coding DNA: TGCGCCAGCAGCTTAAGAGGGAGCGACGGCGATACGCAGTATTTT. The chain combines TRBV5-1 with TRBJ2-3; possible D gene TRBD2, 5 bases. The V gene's germline CDR1 is SGHRS and CDR2 YFSETQ. Between the trimmed V and J ends, which lost 2 bases and 6 bases, there was a span of 16 bases. The CDR3 has 15 residues.

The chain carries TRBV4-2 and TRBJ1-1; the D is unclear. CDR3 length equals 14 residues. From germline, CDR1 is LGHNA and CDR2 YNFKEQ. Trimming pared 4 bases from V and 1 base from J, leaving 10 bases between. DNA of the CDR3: TGTGCCAGCAGCCCGCGAGACAAGAACACTGAAGCTTTCTTT. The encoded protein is CASSPRDKNTEAFF.

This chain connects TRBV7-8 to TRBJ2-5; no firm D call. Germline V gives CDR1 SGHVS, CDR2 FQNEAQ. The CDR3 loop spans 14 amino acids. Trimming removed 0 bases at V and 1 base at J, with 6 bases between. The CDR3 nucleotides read TGTGCCAGCAGCTTAGCCCCAGCCCAAGAGACCCAGTACTTC. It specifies CASSLAPAQETQYF. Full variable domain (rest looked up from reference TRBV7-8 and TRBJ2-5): GAGVSQSPRYKVAKRGQDVALRCDPISGHVSLFWYQQALGQGPEFLTYFQNEAQLDKSGLPSDRFFAERPEGSVSTLKIQRTQQEDSAVYLCASSLAPAQETQYFGPGTRLLVL.

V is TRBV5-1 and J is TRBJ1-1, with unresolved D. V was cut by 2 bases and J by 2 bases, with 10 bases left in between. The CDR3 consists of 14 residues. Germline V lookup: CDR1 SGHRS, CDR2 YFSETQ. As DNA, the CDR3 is TGCGCCAGCAGCTTCACTACAGATAACACTGAAGCTTTCTTT. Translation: CASSFTTDNTEAFF.

The CDR3 loop reads CASSLQGSYNEQFF. CDR3 bases: TGTGCCAGTAGTCTACAGGGTTCTTACAATGAGCAGTTCTTC. This sequence joins TRBV19 and TRBJ2-1; D might be TRBD1 (6 bases). Germline assignment: CDR1 LNHDA and CDR2 SQIVND (reference sequence). The V end lost 5 bases, the J end lost 4 bases, and 12 bases lay between the germline ends. This CDR3 comprises 14 residues.

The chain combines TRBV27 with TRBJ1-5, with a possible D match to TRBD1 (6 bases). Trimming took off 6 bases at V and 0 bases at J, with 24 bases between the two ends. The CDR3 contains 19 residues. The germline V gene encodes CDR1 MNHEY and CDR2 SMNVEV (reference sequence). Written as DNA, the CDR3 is TGTGCCAGCAGACCCGAACAGGGCGTAGGGGGATATAGCAATCAGCCCCAGCATTTT. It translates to CASRPEQGVGGYSNQPQHF.

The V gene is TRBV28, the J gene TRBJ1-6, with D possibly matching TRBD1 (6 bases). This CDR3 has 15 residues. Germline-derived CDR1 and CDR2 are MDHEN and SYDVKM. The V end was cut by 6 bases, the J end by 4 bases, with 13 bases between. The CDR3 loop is CASSQGTTYNSPLHF. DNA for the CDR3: TGTGCCAGCAGCCAGGGGACAACGTATAATTCACCCCTCCACTTT.